This T cell receptor (beta chain) was documented in a study of OX40 agonist ivuxolimab in advanced cancers. Study background: Patients in the trial were receiving intravenous ivuxolimab every 2 weeks, at doses of 0.01 to 10 mg/kg. The study reported partial responses in three patients: one hepatocellular carcinoma, two cutaneous melanoma. Overall study results and limits: Also showing low normalized T-cell clonal expansion were some of the nonresponders.

In its sample, this clone is large. Antigen unknown. Profiled with immunoSEQ multiplex PCR; TCRdb holds only in-frame clones, not every one. This table has approximately 3,000 clones, around 78% appearing once. At cycle 4 day 1, cycle 7 day 1, and baseline, blood was sampled. The CDR3 is 15 amino acids. Per germline, CDR1 SGHDT and CDR2 YYEEEE. Trimming cost V 1 base and J 0 bases; bases outside gene matches: 2. The specimen was CD4+ or CD8+ T cells sorted from blood, collected in a trial of the OX40 agonist ivuxolimab. The TCR originated in an adult with an advanced solid tumor such as melanoma, head and neck, liver or kidney cancer. The rearrangement links TRBV5-6 to TRBJ1-2; 8 positions agree with TRBD1. This CDR3 is CASSLPGQANYGYTF. CDR3 bases: TGTGCCAGCAGCTTGCCGGGACAGGCTAACTATGGCTACACCTTC.